Shown below are 3 T cell receptor beta chains from a single sample sequenced in a study of blood T cell repertoires in COVID-19. Repertoires were generated with immunoSEQ multiplex PCR, while TCRdb's copy carries only in-frame clones and drops some. The data show around 250,000 clones, about 88% seen once. The specimen sequenced was PBMCs or T cells enriched from blood (not recorded which). The receptor source for this set is a woman in her forties or fifties who had recovered from COVID-19.

The CDR3 spells CASSQGQWKTEAFF. The CDR3 bases are TGCGCCAGCAGCCAGGGACAGTGGAAGACTGAAGCTTTCTTT. This chain links TRBV4-1 with TRBJ1-1; 7 nucleotides match TRBD1. The ends lost 3 bases at V and 5 bases at J; junction bases unmatched: 6. CDR1 is MGHRA and CDR2 is YSYEKL in the germline V gene. The CDR3 length is 14 residues.

With respect to this clone: The junction departs from germline at one end; a sequencing error may be responsible. This chain joins TRBV29-1 and TRBJ1-2; D unresolved. CDR1 and CDR2 from the germline V gene are SQVTM and ANQGSEA. The CDR3 loop spans 13 amino acids. Here the CDR3 DNA reads TGCAGCGTTGAACAGGCCCAGCCGACCCACAATGTTTTC. Translating gives CSVEQAQPTHNVF.

V gene TRBV5-5 combines with J gene TRBJ2-2; TRBD2 aligns across 13 bases. V gave up 3 bases and J gave up 6 bases; unmatched junction bases: 2. Germline-derived CDR1 and CDR2 are SGHKS and YYEKEE (reference sequence). The CDR3 spans 15 residues. This CDR3 reads CASSYGLAGAGELFF. CDR3 in DNA: TGTGCCAGCAGCTACGGACTAGCGGGAGCCGGGGAGCTGTTTTTT.